One and the same sample provided the 23 T cell receptor beta chains below, sequenced in a study of Ad26.COV2.S vaccination and SARS-CoV-2 variants. Produced via immunoSEQ multiplex PCR; TCRdb's table is partial and in-frame only. The repertoire includes about 440,000 clones, about 83% of them detected once, and roughly 13% sits in the top ten. Treatment of the sample: around 19 received Ad26.COV2.S at low or high dose, single or two shots; about 5 received placebo; per-sample allocation not given. At day 63 after the first vaccine or placebo injection, samples were drawn. The specimen was peripheral blood, collected in a trial of Ad26.COV2.S vaccine versus placebo. These receptor sequences come from a person aged 18-65 years who received the Ad26.COV2.S COVID-19 vaccine or a placebo.

V is TRBV30 and J is TRBJ2-7; 8 bases are a match to TRBD2. The germline CDR1 and CDR2 sequences are GTSNPN and SVGIG (reference sequence). V lost 5 bases, J lost 5 bases, and 11 bases stayed unmatched. This CDR3 comprises 14 residues. The CDR3 loop is CAWSVGLGFHEQYF. The CDR3 DNA reads TGTGCCTGGTCAGTGGGACTAGGTTTCCACGAGCAGTACTTC.

The gene calls are TRBV12-2 and TRBJ2-3; the listed D gene, TRBD2, was not tested against the DNA. TRBV12-2 is given as a pseudogene. This CDR3 region has 16 residues. The chain's CDR3 is CASRLDGGMSTDTQYF. The CDR3 coding sequence is TGTGCAAGTCGCTTAGACGGGGGAATGAGCACAGATACGCAGTATTTT.

The chain links TRBV7-8 to TRBJ1-3; D is unresolved. The germline V gene encodes CDR1 SGHVS and CDR2 FQNEAQ. Between the trimmed V and J ends, which lost 9 bases and 0 bases, there was a span of 9 bases. This CDR3 is built from 13 residues. In DNA form, the CDR3 reads TGTGCCAGGCGCGAAGTCTCTGGAAACACCATATATTTT. This gives the protein CARREVSGNTIYF.

This clone was recorded once. V usage is TRBV7-9 and J usage is TRBJ2-3; D gene unclear. V lost 4 bases and J lost 3, with 5 bases in between. The germline gives CDR1 SEHNR, CDR2 FQNEAQ (reference sequence). The CDR3 has 12 amino acids. CDR3 protein: CASSSGTDTQYF. The CDR3 DNA sequence: TGTGCCAGCAGCTCCGGGACAGATACGCAGTATTTT.

This chain uses TRBV28 with TRBJ1-2; D not resolved. Germline V CDR1 and CDR2: MDHEN, SYDVKM. CDR3 size: 12 residues. Trimming pared 5 bases from V and 7 bases from J, leaving 11 bases between. CDR3 residues: CASSNRRFGYTF. In DNA, the CDR3 is TGTGCCAGCAGTAATAGGAGGTTTGGCTACACCTTC.

This sequence joins TRBV27 and TRBJ2-1; TRBD1 matches 9 bases. From germline, CDR1 is MNHEY and CDR2 SMNVEV (reference sequence). This CDR3 contains 15 residues. Trimming at V came to 2 bases and at J to 8 bases, leaving 7 bases not matched to a gene. The CDR3 here is CASSLRDRGGDEQFF. CDR3 nucleotides: TGTGCCAGCAGTTTAAGAGACAGGGGGGGGGATGAGCAGTTCTTC.

This chain uses TRBV6-2 or TRBV6-3 with TRBJ1-3; D is uncertain. The germline CDR1 and CDR2 sequences are MNHEY and SVGEGT. The CDR3 covers 15 residues. Trimming shortened V by 2 bases and J by 1 base, and 9 bases separated the two germline ends. The CDR3 nucleotides read TGTGCCAGCAGTTACCGTCGGCAATCTGGAAACACCATATATTTT. Translated, it gives CASSYRRQSGNTIYF.

The chain joins TRBV5-1 to TRBJ2-3; the match to TRBD1 covers 9 bases. V dropped 4 bases and J dropped 3; count of bases not matched to a gene: 6. CDR1 is SGHRS, CDR2 YFSETQ, per germline. This CDR3 region has 15 residues. For the CDR3, the DNA is TGCGCCAGCAGCGGGGACAGGGAGGAGACAGATACGCAGTATTTT. Translating it yields CASSGDREETDTQYF.

The rearrangement joins TRBV29-1 to TRBJ2-5; D possibly matches TRBD1 or TRBD2 (6 bases each). Germline V gene lookup returns CDR1 SQVTM and CDR2 ANQGSEA. This CDR3 has 13 residues. Trimming shortened V by 4 bases and J by 9 bases, and 18 bases separated the two germline ends. The CDR3 reads CSVGRDTLGAQYF. The CDR3 region has the DNA TGCAGCGTTGGGAGGGACACGCTCGGGGCCCAGTACTTC.

In the case of this clone: Other DNA sequences within the sample encode an identical CDR3. V is TRBV28 and J is TRBJ1-2; D not resolved. CDR3 length: 12 residues. In germline, CDR1 is MDHEN, CDR2 SYDVKM. The germline V and J ends were trimmed by 2 bases and 4 bases, with 5 bases remaining between them. CDR3 DNA: TGTGCCAGCAGTTTAAGCAGCTATGGCTACACCTTC. It translates to CASSLSSYGYTF.

V gene TRBV7-3 combines with J gene TRBJ2-1; 13 bases match TRBD2. This CDR3 has 17 amino acids. The germline V gene has CDR1 SGHTA and CDR2 FQGTGA. V shed 5 bases, J shed 5 bases, and the junction held 9 bases outside the gene matches. CDR3 bases: TGTGCCAGCAGCCCGACCGGGACTAGCGGGGCCCACAATGAGCAGTTCTTC. It codes for CASSPTGTSGAHNEQFF.

The V gene is TRBV30, the J gene TRBJ2-1, with TRBD2 identical over 10 bases. V trimming: 5 bases; J trimming: 7 bases; junction bases outside the gene matches: 11. The CDR3 is made up of 15 amino acids. The V gene's germline CDR1 is GTSNPN and CDR2 SVGIG (reference sequence). CDR3 loop: CAWGSELAGRNEQFF. As DNA, the CDR3 is TGTGCCTGGGGCTCGGAACTAGCGGGACGGAATGAGCAGTTCTTC.

The rearrangement joins TRBV7-2 to TRBJ1-1; 7 bases are a match to TRBD1. The CDR3 spans 16 residues. The V gene end was trimmed by 5 bases and the J gene end by 1 base; junction bases not matched to a gene: 10. Looked up from germline, CDR1 is SGHTA and CDR2 is FQGNSA. The CDR3 sequence is CASSPRGGGWNTEAFF. As DNA, the CDR3 is TGTGCCAGCAGCCCCCGAGGGGGCGGCTGGAACACTGAAGCTTTCTTT. The full variable domain, with the rest looked up from reference TRBV7-2 and TRBJ1-1, is GAGVSQSPSNKVTEKGKDVELRCDPISGHTALYWYRQSLGQGLEFLIYFQGNSAPDKSGLPSDRFSAERTGGSVSTLTIQRTQQEDSAVYLCASSPRGGGWNTEAFFGQGTRLTVV.

This clone was recorded a few times. This chain connects TRBV6-5 to TRBJ1-1; 7 nucleotides match TRBD1. The trim removed 5 bases at V and 4 bases at J, leaving 10 bases unmatched. This CDR3 is 15 amino acids long. Germline V lookup: CDR1 MNHEY, CDR2 SVGAGI. The DNA of the CDR3 is TGTGCCAGCAGTAGACAGGGCAGGTGGAGCACTGAAGCTTTCTTT. This sequence encodes CASSRQGRWSTEAFF.

The chain joins TRBV19 to TRBJ1-5; the D is unclear. The CDR3 spans 15 residues. Trimming took 6 bases from V and 0 from J, leaving 12 bases between them. Germline loops: CDR1 LNHDA, CDR2 SQIVND (reference sequence). DNA for the CDR3: TGTGCCAGTAGGACCGGGAGCTATAGCAATCAGCCCCAGCATTTT. This gives the protein CASRTGSYSNQPQHF.

This clone appeared many times. The chain links TRBV2 to TRBJ1-1; D unresolved. Germline lookup yields CDR1 SNHLY and CDR2 FYNNEI. Trimming stripped 6 bases from V and 1 base from J, with 12 bases between. This CDR3 region has 14 residues. The CDR3 is CASRAQNQNTEAFF. CDR3 in DNA: TGTGCCAGCAGGGCCCAGAACCAGAACACTGAAGCTTTCTTT.

The chain employs TRBV28 and TRBJ2-7; D is ambiguous. This CDR3 spans 15 amino acids. Germline loops: CDR1 MDHEN, CDR2 SYDVKM. Trimming removed 5 bases from V and 2 bases from J, with 16 bases in between. The DNA for the CDR3 is TGTGCCAGCAGTCCGACTCTTCCGGCGGCCTACGAGCAGTACTTC. Its protein is CASSPTLPAAYEQYF.

This chain uses TRBV11-2 with TRBJ1-6, with D uncertain. Per germline, CDR1 SGHAT and CDR2 FQNNGV. There are 13 residues in the CDR3. The V end lost 1 base, the J end lost 6 bases, and 4 bases lay between the germline ends. CDR3: CASSLAANSPLHF. CDR3 DNA sequence: TGTGCCAGCAGCTTAGCGGCTAATTCACCCCTCCACTTT.

The rearrangement uses TRBV3-1 (or the pseudogene TRBV3-2) and TRBJ2-1; 10 bases align to TRBD2. The V gene end was trimmed by 1 base and the J gene end by 8 bases; junction bases not matched to a gene: 5. CDR3 length equals 15 residues. Germline V CDR1 and CDR2: LGHDT, YNNKEL (reference sequence). The CDR3 is CASSQGLAGAHEQFF. In DNA, the CDR3 is TGTGCCAGCAGCCAAGGCCTAGCGGGAGCCCATGAGCAGTTCTTC.

Only one count was recorded for this clone. The CDR3 here is CASSRASGDTDTQYF. CDR3 bases: TGTGCCAGCAGCCGGGCTAGCGGGGACACAGATACGCAGTATTTT. The chain combines TRBV9 with TRBJ2-3; 9 nucleotides align to TRBD2. CDR3 size: 15 residues. Unmatched junction bases numbered 5, after V lost 4 bases and J lost 2 bases. CDR1 is SGDLS and CDR2 is YYNGEE in the germline V gene. Drawing the rest from reference TRBV9 and TRBJ2-3, the complete variable domain is DSGVTQTPKHLITATGQRVTLRCSPRSGDLSVYWYQQSLDQGLQFLIQYYNGEERAKGNILERFSAQQFPDLHSELNLSSLELGDSALYFCASSRASGDTDTQYFGPGTRLTVL.

The chain is built from TRBV7-6 and TRBJ2-3; 9 bases are a match to TRBD2. The trim removed 1 base at V and 4 bases at J, leaving 0 bases unmatched. Germline V gene data show CDR1 as SGHVS and CDR2 as FNYEAQ. CDR3 length: 14 amino acids. The CDR3 reads CASSLGLAADTQYF. The CDR3 region has the DNA TGTGCCAGCAGCTTAGGACTAGCGGCAGATACGCAGTATTTT.

This CDR3 is CASTQQGPQYF. As DNA, the CDR3 is TGTGCCAGCACCCAACAGGGACCGCAGTATTTT. This chain joins TRBV7-3 and TRBJ2-3, with a possible D match to TRBD1 (6 bases). Trimming pared 7 bases from V and 10 bases from J, leaving 12 bases between. The CDR3 has 11 amino acids. Germline CDR1 and CDR2: SGHTA and FQGTGA.

The chain employs TRBV9 and TRBJ1-2; D is unresolved. CDR1 SGDLS and CDR2 YYNGEE come from the germline V gene. V was shortened by 3 bases and J by 1 base, with 7 bases between the two germline ends. There are 13 residues in the CDR3. DNA for the CDR3: TGTGCCAGCAGCGCGACAATTAACTATGGCTACACCTTC. It specifies CASSATINYGYTF.